Listed below are T cell receptor beta chains from one sample, sequenced in a study of regulatory T cells in long-lasting Graves disease. TCRdb itself ran the multiplex PCR reads through MiXCR, one entry per CDR3 protein. This sample has over 500,000 distinct CDR3 sequences, with around 17% found just once. These data were also filed under a second study, of T cells in Graves' hyperthyroidism and ophthalmopathy.

The sequencing used peripheral blood mononuclear cells (PBMCs), collected at new diagnosis, from a patient treated with antithyroid drugs. The origin of the receptors is a woman younger than 45 with Graves disease. Both conserved end residues are part of each CDR3. Each record gives: clone size, J gene, D gene, V gene, CDR3 DNA, CDR3 protein. D genes are given only for firm matches. Rows may omit the clone size; those that give it use once, few, many or a size class.

.,TRBJ1-5,.,TRBV19,TGTGCCAGTAGTATAGGTCCATATCAGCCCCAGCATTTT,CASSIGPYQPQHF
.,TRBJ2-1,TRBD2,TRBV7-3,TGTGCCAGCAGCTTAAGGCTAGCGGGAGCGAATGAGCAGTTCTTC,CASSLRLAGANEQFF
many,TRBJ2-7,.,TRBV12-3/TRBV12-4,TGTGCCAGCAGTTTAGCGCTAAGAGGAGGGGTGGCCTACGAGCAGTACTTC,CASSLALRGGVAYEQYF
.,TRBJ2-1,TRBD1,TRBV19,TGTGCCAGTAGTATCGACAGGGCCTCACACAATGAGCAGTTCTTC,CASSIDRASHNEQFF
few,TRBJ2-4,.,TRBV20-1,TGCAGCTGGGAGTGGGGGTCAGCCAAAAACATTCAGTACTTC,CSWEWGSAKNIQYF
.,TRBJ2-1,TRBD2,TRBV9,TGTGCCAGCAGCGCCGGACTAGCGGGGCTTTACAATGAGCAGTTCTTC,CASSAGLAGLYNEQFF
many,TRBJ1-1,.,TRBV3-1,TGTGCCAGCAACCCTACCTGGGACACTGAAGCTTTCTTT,CASNPTWDTEAFF
many,TRBJ2-1,.,TRBV28,TGTGCCAGCAGGCAGGGGCCGCGAGGGGTTGAGCAGTTCTTC,CASRQGPRGVEQFF
.,TRBJ2-7,TRBD2,TRBV27,TGTGCCAGCAGTTTAACTAGCGGGACCTCCTACGAGCAGTACTTC,CASSLTSGTSYEQYF
many,TRBJ1-5,.,TRBV6-1,TGTGCCAGCAGCCAGTATAGCAATCAGCCCCAGCATTTT,CASSQYSNQPQHF
.,TRBJ2-7,.,TRBV18,TGTGCCAGCTCACCTTACGGGGAGTCCTACGAGCAGTACTTC,CASSPYGESYEQYF
few,TRBJ1-1,.,TRBV14,TGTGCCAGCAGCCTTACCCAGGCGAACACTGAAGCTTTCTTT,CASSLTQANTEAFF
few,TRBJ2-5,TRBD1,TRBV2,TGTGCCAGCAGTGATGAGGGGGCGGGGACCCAGTACTTC,CASSDEGAGTQYF
.,TRBJ2-1,TRBD2,TRBV3-1,TGTGCCAGCAGCCTACTAATCACTAGCGGGAGGGCCCCGGGATACAATGAGCAGTTCTTC,CASSLLITSGRAPGYNEQFF
many,TRBJ1-2,.,TRBV27,TGTGCCAGCAGACCCACAGGGTTTTATGGCTACACCTTC,CASRPTGFYGYTF
many,TRBJ1-6,TRBD1,TRBV6-9,TGTGCCAGCAGTTTCAGGGGGAACTCCTATAATTCACCCCTCCACTTT,CASSFRGNSYNSPLHF
.,TRBJ1-3,.,TRBV7-2,TGTGCCAGCAGCTTAGCTGGAGTCAGCTCTGGAAACACCATATATTTT,CASSLAGVSSGNTIYF
.,TRBJ2-1,TRBD1,TRBV18,TGTGCCAGCTCACCTTCCTGGACAGGCCTCTCCTACAATGAGCAGTTCTTC,CASSPSWTGLSYNEQFF
many,TRBJ1-1,.,TRBV20-1,TGCAGTGCTCGGGACCTGACGGGGGGCACTGAAGCTTTCTTT,CSARDLTGGTEAFF
many,TRBJ2-1,TRBD2,TRBV28,TGTGCCAGCACGTTAGGCGGGAGGAACAATGAGCAGTTCTTC,CASTLGGRNNEQFF
few,TRBJ1-4,TRBD1,TRBV25-1,TGTGCCAGCAGGGCCGGGACAGGGCGGATGGGGGATGAAAAACTGTTTTTT,CASRAGTGRMGDEKLFF
.,TRBJ2-7,TRBD1,TRBV3-1,TGTGCCAGCAGCCGAGGACAGGGGCGAGGGGACGAGCAGTACTTC,CASSRGQGRGDEQYF
many,TRBJ2-5,.,TRBV18,TGTGCCAGCTCACCTGGGCTTCAAGAGACCCAGTACTTC,CASSPGLQETQYF
few,TRBJ1-4,.,TRBV18,TGTGCCAGCTCACATACAGCAACTAATGAAAAACTGTTTTTT,CASSHTATNEKLFF
few,TRBJ2-3,TRBD2,TRBV28,TGTGCCAGCAGTACCTCGGGACTAGCGGGAGTTGGCACAGATACGCAGTATTTT,CASSTSGLAGVGTDTQYF
many,TRBJ1-4,.,TRBV11-3,TGTGCCAGCAGCTCGGACGGCAATAATGAAAAACTGTTTTTT,CASSSDGNNEKLFF
many,TRBJ2-7,TRBD2,TRBV27,TGTGCCAGCAGTCTACCGCTTATAGCGGGAGGCTCCTACGAGCAGTACTTC,CASSLPLIAGGSYEQYF
many,TRBJ2-7,TRBD1,TRBV28,TGTGCCAGCCGGACAGGCTCCTACGCGGAGCAGTACTTC,CASRTGSYAEQYF